This T cell receptor (beta chain) was observed in a study of cytomegalovirus exposure and HLA in healthy donors. Study summary: An analysis done earlier identified more than 100 million unique TCR beta sequences from about 179 million T cells.

PCR involved 60 Vbeta and 13 Jbeta primers. Measured with immunoSEQ multiplex PCR; TCRdb has only the in-frame clones, and not every one. Counted here are about 190,000 clones, roughly 80% occurring once; the ten biggest clones make up 6.3%. Trimming left V 8 bases short and J 6 bases short, with 13 bases between. CDR3 length equals 12 residues. Germline values: CDR1 SEHNR, CDR2 FQNEAQ (reference sequence). When sampled, the donors appeared nominally healthy, though they likely had unrecorded immune exposures. Sequencing used PBMCs. The chain combines TRBV7-9 with TRBJ1-2; tentative D call: TRBD1 (6 bases). This clonotype was obtained from a man aged 35 to 55 in good health and CMV-seropositive. The chain's CDR3 is CASEGQTDGYTF. The CDR3 coding sequence is TGTGCCAGCGAGGGACAAACGGATGGCTACACCTTC.